The clone carrying this T cell receptor beta chain was recorded many times. No antigen is known for it. The record originates from a study of T cells in Graves' hyperthyroidism and ophthalmopathy. Study-level results: Expanded thyroid clonotypes (above 0.001) were mostly also found in blood. In validation, the model predicted ophthalmopathy. These predictions came a median approximately 5.9 months before onset.

Germline V gene lookup returns CDR1 LGHDT and CDR2 YNNKEL (reference sequence). CDR3 length equals 13 residues. The V end was cut by 2 bases, the J end by 8 bases, with 12 bases between. Duration under 3 months, a NOSPECS grade of at least 4, and a Clinical Activity Score of at least 3 characterized the ophthalmopathy patients. PBMCs came from more than 9 ml fresh peripheral blood. The investigators amplified TCR beta CDR3 regions from RNA transcripts. First-round RT-PCR of the TCR CDR3 relied on the HTBI primer set. From the multiplex PCR reads, TCRdb called clonotypes with MiXCR, one entry per CDR3 protein. This sample carries approximately 400,000 distinct CDR3 sequences, around 15% of them seen once, and the ten largest clones take approximately 27%.

This clonotype was obtained from a man between 45 and 60 years old with Graves' ophthalmopathy. Sequencing was carried out using blood. The chain combines TRBV3-1 with TRBJ1-2; D is ambiguous. CDR3 nucleotide sequence: TGTGCCAGCAGCCAAATGAGGTCTATCGGCTACACCTTC. It is translated as CASSQMRSIGYTF.